The sample holds many counts of the clone carrying this T cell receptor (beta chain). The entry originates in a study of identical twins. Template switching added a universal primer binding site, and final cDNA carried unique molecular identifiers. One entry per CDR3 protein, called by TCRdb with MiXCR from the 5' RACE reads. The sample yields approximately 240,000 distinct CDR3 sequences, about 14% seen once. Sequencing input: memory (CD45RO+) T cells sorted from blood. This clonotype was obtained from a woman younger than 30 in good health.

The CDR3 coding sequence is TGCAGCGTTGTGGAGACGGTTGGCTACACCTTC. Translation: CSVVETVGYTF. This sequence joins TRBV29-1 and TRBJ1-2; no clear D. Per germline, CDR1 SQVTM and CDR2 ANQGSEA. The CDR3 contains 11 residues. Trimming pared 4 bases from V and 7 bases from J, leaving 10 bases between. The complete variable domain, with remaining parts taken from reference TRBV29-1 and TRBJ1-2, reads SAVISQKPSRDICQRGTSLTIQCQVDSQVTMMFWYRQQPGQSLTLIATANQGSEATYESGFVIDKFPISRPNLTFSTLTVSNMSPEDSSIYLCSVVETVGYTFGSGTRLTVV.